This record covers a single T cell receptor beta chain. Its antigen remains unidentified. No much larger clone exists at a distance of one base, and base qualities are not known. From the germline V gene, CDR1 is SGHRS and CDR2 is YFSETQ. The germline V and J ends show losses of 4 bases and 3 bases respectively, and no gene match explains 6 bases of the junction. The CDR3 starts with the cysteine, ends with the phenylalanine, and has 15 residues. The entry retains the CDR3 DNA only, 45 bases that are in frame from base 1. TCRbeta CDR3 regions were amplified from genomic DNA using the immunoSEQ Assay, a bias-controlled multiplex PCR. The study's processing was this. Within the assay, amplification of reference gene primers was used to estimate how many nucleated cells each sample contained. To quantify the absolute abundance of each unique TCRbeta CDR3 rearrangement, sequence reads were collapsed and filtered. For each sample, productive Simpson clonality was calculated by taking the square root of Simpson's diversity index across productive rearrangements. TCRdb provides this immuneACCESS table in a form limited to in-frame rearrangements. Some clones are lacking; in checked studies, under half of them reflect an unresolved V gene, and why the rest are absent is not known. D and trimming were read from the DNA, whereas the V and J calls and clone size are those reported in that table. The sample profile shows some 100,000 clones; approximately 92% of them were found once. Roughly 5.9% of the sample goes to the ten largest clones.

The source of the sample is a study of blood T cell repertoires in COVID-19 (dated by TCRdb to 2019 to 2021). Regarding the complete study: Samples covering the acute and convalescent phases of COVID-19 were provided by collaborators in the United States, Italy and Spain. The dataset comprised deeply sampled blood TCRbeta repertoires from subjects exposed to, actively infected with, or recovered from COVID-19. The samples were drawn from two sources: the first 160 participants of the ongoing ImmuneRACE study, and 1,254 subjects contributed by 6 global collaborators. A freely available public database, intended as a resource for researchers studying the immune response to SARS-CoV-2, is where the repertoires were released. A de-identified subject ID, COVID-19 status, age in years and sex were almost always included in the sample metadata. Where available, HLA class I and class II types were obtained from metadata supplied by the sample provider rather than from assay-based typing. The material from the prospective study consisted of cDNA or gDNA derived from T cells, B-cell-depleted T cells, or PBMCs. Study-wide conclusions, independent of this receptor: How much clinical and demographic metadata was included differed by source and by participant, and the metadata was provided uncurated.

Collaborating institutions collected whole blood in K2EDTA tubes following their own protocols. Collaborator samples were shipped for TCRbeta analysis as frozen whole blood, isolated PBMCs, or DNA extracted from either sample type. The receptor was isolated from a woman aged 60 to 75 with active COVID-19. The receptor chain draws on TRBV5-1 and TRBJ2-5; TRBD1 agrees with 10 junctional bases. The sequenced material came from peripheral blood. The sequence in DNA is TGCGCCAGCAGCCTCAGACAGGGGGCGGAAGAGACCCAGTACTTC. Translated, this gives CASSLRQGAEETQYF.